The rows below give T cell receptor beta chains drawn from one sample of a study of blood T cell repertoires in COVID-19. Data came from immunoSEQ multiplex PCR; TCRdb stores just in-frame clones and leaves some out. The sample consists of hundreds of thousands of clones, roughly 90% of them appearing once. The sequencing sample was made of PBMCs or T cells enriched from blood (not recorded which). These TCRs come from a woman under 40 who had recovered from COVID-19. Both conserved end residues are part of each CDR3. The D gene is left open where the match is weak.

TRBV27	.	TRBJ1-4	16	CASSLLTFGHNEKLFF
TRBV3-1/TRBV3-2	TRBD2	TRBJ2-7	13	CASSRGLAAEQYF
TRBV5-6	.	TRBJ2-1	14	CASTRTEAYNEQFF
TRBV19	.	TRBJ2-3	15	CASTRTGISTDTQYF
TRBV5-4	TRBD1	TRBJ2-5	15	CASSHGQGQQETQYF
TRBV3-1/TRBV3-2	.	TRBJ1-5	15	CASSQDMGGDQPQHF
TRBV27	.	TRBJ1-1	14	CASSLSFRDTEAFF
TRBV5-5	TRBD1	TRBJ1-5	16	CASSTGQGANYQPQHF
TRBV5-5	TRBD1	TRBJ1-5	17	CASSLVASQGVYQPQHF
TRBV5-1	.	TRBJ2-4	15	CASSWSGRAKNIQYF
TRBV19	TRBD1	TRBJ1-6	15	CATSPPGQGGSPLHF
TRBV27	.	TRBJ2-1	16	CASSLSPGRGGNEQFF
TRBV6-1	TRBD1	TRBJ2-1	15	CASSELGTGLNEQFF
TRBV3-1/TRBV3-2	.	TRBJ2-3	16	CASSQGAAECTDTQYF
TRBV9	TRBD1	TRBJ2-1	15	CASSVRDRTYNEQFF
TRBV5-4	.	TRBJ1-4	14	CATQMGGRDEKLFF
TRBV10-1	.	TRBJ2-7	13	CASSESELHEQYF
TRBV3-1/TRBV3-2	TRBD1	TRBJ2-1	17	CASSQYRGPSSYNEQFF
TRBV5-1	.	TRBJ1-2	14	CASSYGQTNYGYTF
TRBV6-5	TRBD1	TRBJ2-2	14	CASRTTGGGGELFF
TRBV7-2	.	TRBJ2-3	15	CASSTAGQGPDTQYF
TRBV30	.	TRBJ1-2	14	CAWERLNSNYGYTF
TRBV5-5	TRBD1	TRBJ1-1	15	CASSPRQGVGTEAFF
TRBV20-1	.	TRBJ2-3	16	CSASRRGRRGPDTQYF
TRBV5-1	TRBD1	TRBJ2-7	14	CASSTGTGDYEQYF
TRBV5-1	TRBD1	TRBJ2-2	16	CASSSAQGTNTGELFF
TRBV5-6	.	TRBJ1-1	17	CASSFLATQGRSTEAFF
TRBV30	TRBD1	TRBJ2-1	15	CAWRDRDRVRNEQFF
TRBV30	.	TRBJ1-3	14	CAWKPRTAGNTIYF
TRBV7-2	.	TRBJ2-3	14	CASSLDGPLDTQYF
TRBV28	TRBD1	TRBJ1-6	14	CASSFDRDNSPLHF
TRBV30	TRBD2	TRBJ2-1	15	CAWSDGLAGGYEQFF
TRBV28	.	TRBJ1-2	14	CASRTNGQLYGYTF
TRBV6-5	.	TRBJ2-1	15	CASTEGASSYNEQFF
TRBV13	TRBD1	TRBJ1-1	13	CASSRTGGGTAFF
TRBV11-2	.	TRBJ1-1	13	CASSFRGGNEAFF
TRBV29-1	.	TRBJ2-2	12	CSGRANTGELFF
TRBV24-1	TRBD1	TRBJ2-1	18	CATSDSTLLATGRNEQFF
TRBV10-3	.	TRBJ1-1	13	CAISEERNTEAFF
TRBV6-2/TRBV6-3	.	TRBJ1-6	15	CASSYGDSYNSPLHF
TRBV11-3	.	TRBJ1-6	20	CASSPKRWDTLSSYNSPLHF
TRBV5-1	.	TRBJ1-3	15	CASSDSEGRGNTIYF